These T cell receptor beta chains were read from a single sample in a study of T cell repertoires in cytomegalovirus infection. The antigens for these receptors are not known. Each CDR3 protein is one row after TCRdb ran MiXCR on the reads. The table has about 830,000 distinct CDR3 sequences, around a third seen once; the top ten hold 12%. Specimen: cultured CD8+ T cells from PBMCs, collected from culture after CMV antigen stimulation. The receptors stem from a human donor in good health (CMV status not recorded). Some clones in this sample may be carry-over from other donors' samples. Both conserved end residues are part of each CDR3. D genes are given only for firm matches. Where a row states a size, it is once, few, many or the class of an expanded clone; other rows omit it.

D	V	size	J	CDR3	DNA
TRBD1	TRBV28	-	TRBJ2-1	CASSIGTGHYNEQFF	TGTGCCAGCAGCATAGGGACAGGGCACTACAATGAGCAGTTCTTC
-	TRBV6-6	-	TRBJ2-3	CASIQSDTQYF	TGTGCCAGCATCCAGTCAGATACGCAGTATTTT
-	TRBV12-3/TRBV12-4	-	TRBJ2-5	CASSRKDGDQTRETQYF	TGTGCCAGCAGTAGGAAGGATGGGGACCAAACGAGAGAGACCCAGTACTTC
TRBD2	TRBV7-9	few	TRBJ2-3	CASSTSSGTSTDTQYF	TGTGCCAGCAGCACCTCTAGCGGAACTAGCACAGATACGCAGTATTTT
-	TRBV12-3/TRBV12-4	-	TRBJ1-2	CASSLGHGTTFYGYTF	TGTGCCAGCAGTTTGGGACACGGGACAACTTTCTATGGCTACACCTTC
-	TRBV7-9	few	TRBJ2-3	CASSDRALDTQYF	TGTGCCAGCAGCGACCGGGCGTTGGATACGCAGTATTTT
-	TRBV12-3/TRBV12-4	few	TRBJ1-3	CASSTVDSGNTIYF	TGTGCCAGCAGCACGGTGGACTCTGGAAACACCATATATTTT
-	TRBV7-2	many	TRBJ2-5	CASSTPGLQETQYF	TGTGCCAGCAGCACACCGGGACTGCAAGAGACCCAGTACTTC
-	TRBV6-2/TRBV6-3	few	TRBJ2-3	CASEDGGGTQYF	TGTGCCAGCGAGGACGGGGGAGGTACGCAGTATTTT
TRBD1	TRBV6-4	-	TRBJ2-1	CASSDGTGGFNEQFF	TGTGCCAGCAGTGACGGGACAGGGGGCTTCAATGAGCAGTTCTTC
-	TRBV2	-	TRBJ2-5	CASSEGRGSYQETQYF	TGTGCCAGCAGTGAAGGGCGGGGCTCGTACCAAGAGACCCAGTACTTC
-	TRBV28	few	TRBJ1-1	CASSLYGPSGTEAFF	TGTGCCAGCAGTTTATACGGCCCCTCGGGCACTGAAGCTTTCTTT